What follows is one T cell receptor beta chain and its context. These data belong to a study of shared clonotypes between healthy human individuals. V shed 4 bases and J 1 base; nucleotides not matched to a gene: 8. CDR1 and CDR2 from the germline V gene are MNHEY and SMNVEV (reference sequence). This CDR3 has 17 residues. Profiling relied on immunoSEQ multiplex PCR, and the TCRdb table lists in-frame clones only, not all of them. Of about 1.5 million clones detected, under 99% appear once; the ten largest clones hold around 0.47%. Naive CD45RA+ and memory CD45RA-negative subsets were split from CD4+ cells.

The V and J genes are TRBV27 and TRBJ1-4; TRBD1 aligns across 8 bases. This TCR was sampled from a young man in good health. Sequencing was performed on naive CD4+ T cells sorted from blood. The subset denotes: CD45RA+ positively selected. This chain's CDR3 is CASSSYRGEVTNEKLFF. CDR3 nucleotide sequence: TGTGCCAGCAGTTCGTACAGGGGGGAGGTAACTAATGAAAAACTGTTTTTT.